The 26 T cell receptor beta chains below come from one sample, sequenced in a study of OX40 agonist ivuxolimab in advanced cancers. Some clones are missing from TCRdb's copy, which holds only in-frame ones; the method was immunoSEQ multiplex PCR. This repertoire shows around 62,000 clones, 90% to 95% found once; its top ten account for under 0.4%. The sequenced sample was CD4+ or CD8+ T cells sorted from blood, obtained in a trial of the OX40 agonist ivuxolimab. The source of these receptors is an adult with an advanced solid tumor such as melanoma, head and neck, liver or kidney cancer.

This chain links TRBV7-8 with TRBJ2-7; 9 bases are a match to TRBD1. Germline trimming cut 4 bases from V and 2 bases from J; bases unmatched to any gene: 9. CDR3 length: 16 residues. Germline-derived CDR1 and CDR2 are SGHVS and FQNEAQ. CDR3 nucleotides: TGTGCCAGCAGCTCAGAGGACAGGGGCCCCCCCTACGAGCAGTACTTC. Protein sequence: CASSSEDRGPPYEQYF.

This chain links TRBV5-1 with TRBJ2-3; TRBD2 agrees at 11 bases. The V gene end was trimmed by 4 bases and the J gene end by 0 bases; junction bases not matched to a gene: 4. The CDR3 totals 16 residues. Germline-derived CDR1 and CDR2 are SGHRS and YFSETQ. The CDR3 is CASSTGLAGSTDTQYF. DNA of the CDR3: TGCGCCAGCAGCACCGGACTAGCGGGCAGCACAGATACGCAGTATTTT. The full variable domain, rest sourced from reference TRBV5-1 and TRBJ2-3, is KAGVTQTPRYLIKTRGQQVTLSCSPISGHRSVSWYQQTPGQGLQFLFEYFSETQRNKGNFPGRFSGRQFSNSRSEMNVSTLELGDSALYLCASSTGLAGSTDTQYFGPGTRLTVL.

This chain uses TRBV21-1 with TRBJ2-7; TRBD2 is the table's D call and was not checked against the DNA. TRBV21-1 is an annotated pseudogene. The CDR3 extends over 14 amino acids. For the CDR3, the DNA is TGTGCCAGCAGCAAAGAAGTTAGCGGGAACGAGCAGTACTTC. Protein sequence: CASSKEVSGNEQYF.

The table lists this clone with a few counts. The V call is TRBV2, the J call TRBJ1-2, with D perhaps matching TRBD1 (6 bases). The CDR3 is 13 amino acids. Germline CDR1 SNHLY, CDR2 FYNNEI. V gave up 5 bases and J gave up 4 bases, with 11 bases separating them. The DNA of the CDR3 is TGTGCCAGCAGTAGGAGACAGGTCTATGGCTACACCTTC. This sequence encodes CASSRRQVYGYTF.

This clone has only one observation. The chain couples TRBV7-9 to TRBJ2-1; D may match TRBD1 or TRBD2 (5 bases each). V lost 4 bases to trimming and J lost 7 bases, with 14 bases between them. Germline loops: CDR1 SEHNR, CDR2 FQNEAQ (reference sequence). The CDR3 runs to 14 residues. This CDR3 is CASSSSGTTNEQFF. For the CDR3, the DNA is TGTGCCAGCAGCTCTTCGGGGACGACGAATGAGCAGTTCTTC.

The rearrangement links TRBV18 to TRBJ1-4; D is undetermined. Germline CDR1 and CDR2: KGHSH and LQKENI. The CDR3 contains 13 residues. Between the trimmed V and J ends, which lost 2 bases and 5 bases, there was a span of 6 bases. The CDR3 spells CASSPRQNEKLFF. The CDR3 coding sequence is TGTGCCAGCTCACCAAGACAAAATGAAAAACTGTTTTTT.

CDR3 protein: CASSVAGGVTQYF. The CDR3 coding sequence is TGTGCCAGCAGCGTAGCTGGGGGGGTGACCCAGTACTTC. The chain employs TRBV9 and TRBJ2-5; 7 nucleotides agree with TRBD2. The CDR3 is 13 residues long. Per the germline V gene, CDR1 is SGDLS and CDR2 is YYNGEE. V lost 0 bases and J lost 7; bases outside the gene matches: 3.

The chain carries TRBV6-5 and TRBJ1-1; TRBD1 agrees at 7 bases. Germline values: CDR1 MNHEY, CDR2 SVGAGI. The CDR3 extends over 15 amino acids. The V gene end was trimmed by 6 bases and the J gene end by 1 base; junction bases not matched to a gene: 8. The CDR3 reads CASRLTGTANTEAFF. The CDR3 DNA sequence: TGTGCCAGCAGGCTAACCGGGACAGCGAACACTGAAGCTTTCTTT.

The CDR3 region has the DNA TGTGCCAGCAGCGTAGCTACTAGCGGGAGCTCCTACAATGAGCAGTTCTTC. Encoded protein: CASSVATSGSSYNEQFF. V usage is TRBV9 and J usage is TRBJ2-1; 11 positions match TRBD2. From germline, CDR1 is SGDLS and CDR2 YYNGEE. The CDR3 spans 17 residues. The ends lost 0 bases at V and 0 bases at J; junction bases unmatched: 2. The full variable domain, completed using reference TRBV9 and TRBJ2-1, is DSGVTQTPKHLITATGQRVTLRCSPRSGDLSVYWYQQSLDQGLQFLIQYYNGEERAKGNILERFSAQQFPDLHSELNLSSLELGDSALYFCASSVATSGSSYNEQFFGPGTRLTVL.

The rearrangement uses TRBV18 and TRBJ2-1, with 7 bases that match TRBD2. V gave up 3 bases and J gave up 6 bases; unmatched junction bases: 2. This CDR3 region has 13 residues. Germline CDR1 KGHSH, CDR2 LQKENI. The CDR3 loop reads CASSPGGGNEQFF. CDR3 sequence (DNA): TGTGCCAGCTCACCGGGGGGGGGCAATGAGCAGTTCTTC.

The chain couples TRBV7-9 to TRBJ2-1; 11 bases line up with TRBD2. CDR3 length: 17 residues. The germline V gene encodes CDR1 SEHNR and CDR2 FQNEAQ (reference sequence). The CDR3 loop is CALTVAASGRKYNEQFF. CDR3 nucleotides: TGTGCACTTACGGTGGCGGCTAGCGGGAGGAAGTACAATGAGCAGTTCTTC. Supplemented by reference TRBV7-9 and TRBJ2-1, the full variable domain reads DTGVSQNPRHKITKRGQNVTFRCDPISEHNRLYWYRQTLGQGPEFLTYFQNEAQLEKSRLLSDRFSAERPKGSFSTLEIQRTEQGDSAMYLCALTVAASGRKYNEQFFGPGTRLTVL.

The V and J genes are TRBV28 and TRBJ1-6; a possible D gene is TRBD1 (6 bases). CDR1 and CDR2 (germline): MDHEN, SYDVKM. V was clipped by 5 bases and J by 10 bases, with 9 bases between them. The CDR3 runs to 12 residues. This chain's CDR3 is CASSTGLSPLHF. The CDR3 coding sequence is TGTGCCAGCAGTACAGGGCTCTCACCCCTCCACTTT.

The chain uses TRBV19 and TRBJ1-2, with D tentatively TRBD1 (5 bases). CDR3 size: 14 residues. Germline V lookup: CDR1 LNHDA, CDR2 SQIVND (reference sequence). Trimming left V 2 bases short and J 0 bases short, with 7 bases between. The CDR3 DNA is TGTGCCAGTAGTATACAGGGCTCTAACTATGGCTACACCTTC. Translation: CASSIQGSNYGYTF.

V usage is TRBV5-4 and J usage is TRBJ2-7; tentative D call: TRBD1 (6 bases). The V and J ends lost 0 bases and 6 bases respectively, with 13 bases between them. This CDR3 spans 14 amino acids. Germline V gene lookup returns CDR1 SGHNT and CDR2 YYREEE (reference sequence). The CDR3 loop reads CASSLDQRGGEQYF. CDR3 in DNA: TGTGCCAGCAGCTTGGATCAGCGAGGGGGCGAGCAGTACTTC.

The chain couples TRBV7-3 to TRBJ2-1, with a possible D match to TRBD1 (5 bases). V was cut by 3 bases and J by 4 bases, with 10 bases left in between. The CDR3 sequence is 14 residues long. CDR1 SGHTA and CDR2 FQGTGA come from the germline V gene. The CDR3 sequence is CASSFTTAYNEQFF. For the CDR3, the DNA is TGTGCCAGCAGCTTCACGACAGCTTACAATGAGCAGTTCTTC.

V and J are TRBV19 and TRBJ1-1; 7 nucleotides align to TRBD1. V lost 8 bases, J lost 2 bases, and 14 bases stayed unmatched. The CDR3 is 16 amino acids. Per germline, CDR1 LNHDA and CDR2 SQIVND (reference sequence). The CDR3 bases are TGTGCCAGTTCCACACCGGGACAGCTGATAAACACTGAAGCTTTCTTT. Its translation is CASSTPGQLINTEAFF.

The chain combines TRBV25-1 with TRBJ2-3, with D uncertain. CDR1 is MGHDK and CDR2 is SYGVNS in the germline V gene. Trimming removed 6 bases from V and 6 bases from J, with 10 bases in between. This CDR3 spans 12 amino acids. This chain's CDR3 is CASSRKGDTQYF. The CDR3 DNA reads TGTGCCAGCAGCCGTAAGGGTGATACGCAGTATTTT.

The chain carries TRBV18 and TRBJ1-5, with 8 nucleotides matching TRBD1. This CDR3 is built from 15 residues. Germline V gene data show CDR1 as KGHSH and CDR2 as LQKENI. V was pared by 3 bases and J by 0 bases, with 1 base of the junction left unmatched. The CDR3 loop is CASSPDRGSNQPQHF. The CDR3 bases are TGTGCCAGCTCACCCGACAGGGGTAGCAATCAGCCCCAGCATTTT. Filled out from reference TRBV18 and TRBJ1-5, the complete variable domain reads NAGVMQNPRHLVRRRGQEARLRCSPMKGHSHVYWYRQLPEEGLKFMVYLQKENIIDESGMPKERFSAEFPKEGPSILRIQQVVRGDSAAYFCASSPDRGSNQPQHFGDGTRLSIL.

The V gene is TRBV11-2, the J gene TRBJ2-1; D gene uncertain. The length of the CDR3 is 15 residues. Trimming cost V 1 base and J 0 bases, with 7 bases left between them. The V gene's germline CDR1 is SGHAT and CDR2 FQNNGV. The chain's CDR3 is CASSLGWSSYNEQFF. CDR3 nucleotides: TGTGCCAGCAGCTTAGGGTGGAGCTCCTACAATGAGCAGTTCTTC.

The V and J genes are TRBV4-1 and TRBJ2-7; unclear D gene. Germline assignment: CDR1 MGHRA and CDR2 YSYEKL. The CDR3 consists of 13 residues. Deletions cut 0 bases from V and 7 bases from J, with 10 bases between. The CDR3 region is CASSQDMVGEQYF. DNA for the CDR3: TGCGCCAGCAGCCAAGACATGGTCGGGGAGCAGTACTTC.

V gene TRBV30 combines with J gene TRBJ1-1; perhaps TRBD1 as D (5 bases). Trimming pared 3 bases from V and 6 bases from J, leaving 11 bases between. Germline loops: CDR1 GTSNPN, CDR2 SVGIG (reference sequence). This CDR3 has 12 residues. The chain's CDR3 is CAWSGLGPEAFF. The DNA for the CDR3 is TGTGCCTGGAGCGGGCTGGGGCCTGAAGCTTTCTTT. The full variable domain, with the rest looked up from reference TRBV30 and TRBJ1-1, is SQTIHQWPATLVQPVGSPLSLECTVEGTSNPNLYWYRQAAGRGLQLLFYSVGIGQISSEVPQNLSASRPQDRQFILSSKKLLLSDSGFYLCAWSGLGPEAFFGQGTRLTVV.

The rearrangement links TRBV4-1 to TRBJ2-7, with 11 bases that match TRBD2. Germline V gene sequence: CDR1 MGHRA, CDR2 YSYEKL. The CDR3 covers 15 residues. Trimming cost V 4 bases and J 3 bases; bases outside gene matches: 5. CDR3 in DNA: TGCGCCAGCAGCCTAGAGACTAGCGGGAACTACGAGCAGTACTTC. Protein: CASSLETSGNYEQYF.

V is TRBV2 and J is TRBJ2-6; TRBD2 aligns across 8 bases. Per the germline V gene, CDR1 is SNHLY and CDR2 is FYNNEI. The CDR3 contains 17 residues. With 3 bases clipped from V and 4 bases from J, the junction kept 8 bases outside the gene matches. CDR3 DNA sequence: TGTGCCAGCAGTGACCGGGGGGGAGGGCAAGGGGCCAACGTCCTGACTTTC. As protein: CASSDRGGGQGANVLTF. The full variable domain, with the rest looked up from reference TRBV2 and TRBJ2-6, is EPEVTQTPSHQVTQMGQEVILRCVPISNHLYFYWYRQILGQKVEFLVSFYNNEISEKSEIFDDQFSVERPDGSNFTLKIRSTKLEDSAMYFCASSDRGGGQGANVLTFGAGSRLTVL.

The rearrangement links TRBV5-1 to TRBJ2-2; the D is unclear. The ends were cut back, 2 bases at V and 7 bases at J, with 9 bases in the middle. Per germline, CDR1 SGHRS and CDR2 YFSETQ. The CDR3 is 13 residues long. CDR3 coding DNA: TGCGCCAGCAGCTTTTTAGTTGACGGGGAGCTGTTTTTT. This codes for CASSFLVDGELFF.

V gene TRBV11-3 combines with J gene TRBJ2-3; D is uncertain. The ends were cut back, 8 bases at V and 5 bases at J, with 8 bases in the middle. Germline CDR1 SGHNT, CDR2 YENEEA. The CDR3 has 11 residues. In DNA, the CDR3 is TGTGCCAGCGGTATTGAAGATACGCAGTATTTT. Amino acid sequence: CASGIEDTQYF.

This clone has only a few counts. The V and J genes are TRBV28 and TRBJ2-1, with 9 bases identical to TRBD1. V lost 5 bases to trimming and J lost 7 bases; unmatched junction nucleotides: 18. Germline CDR1 and CDR2: MDHEN and SYDVKM. CDR3 length: 18 residues. As DNA, the CDR3 is TGTGCCAGCAGTGAGGGACAGGGTTGGGGTCAATTTCTAAATGAGCAGTTCTTC. As protein: CASSEGQGWGQFLNEQFF.